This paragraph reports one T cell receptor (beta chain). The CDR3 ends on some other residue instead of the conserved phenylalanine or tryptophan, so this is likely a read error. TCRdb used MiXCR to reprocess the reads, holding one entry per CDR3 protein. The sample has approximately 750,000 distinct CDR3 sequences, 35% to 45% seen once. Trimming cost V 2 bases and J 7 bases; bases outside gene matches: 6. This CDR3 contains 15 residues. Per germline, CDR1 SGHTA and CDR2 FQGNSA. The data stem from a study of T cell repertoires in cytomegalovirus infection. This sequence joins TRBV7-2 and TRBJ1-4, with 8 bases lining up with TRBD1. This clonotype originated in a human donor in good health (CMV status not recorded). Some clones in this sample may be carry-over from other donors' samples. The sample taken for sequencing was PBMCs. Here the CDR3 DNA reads TGTGCCAGCAGCTTACAGGGGGCGGTAGCTGAAAAACTGTTTTTA. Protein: CASSLQGAVAEKLFL.